Shown below are 17 T cell receptor beta chains from a single sample sequenced in a study of control samples from healthy donors and cancer patients. Using immunoSEQ multiplex PCR, the repertoire was profiled, and TCRdb retains in-frame clones only, with some absent. This table has some 130,000 clones, roughly 90% appearing once. Material for sequencing was blood. The receptors were sampled from a middle-aged man in good health.

This chain connects TRBV7-9 to TRBJ2-1; D is ambiguous. The CDR3 covers 12 residues. CDR1 and CDR2 (germline): SEHNR, FQNEAQ (reference sequence). V was pared by 5 bases and J by 9 bases, with 11 bases between. In DNA, the CDR3 is TGTGCCAGCAGCCCCCGGGCAGGTGAGCAGTTCTTC. This sequence encodes CASSPRAGEQFF.

The rearrangement links TRBV7-9 to TRBJ1-3; TRBD1 is a possible D gene (5 bases). Germline V gene lookup returns CDR1 SEHNR and CDR2 FQNEAQ (reference sequence). The CDR3 length is 13 residues. The V and J ends lost 8 bases and 0 bases respectively, with 8 bases between them. The CDR3 region is CASGTHSGNTIYF. CDR3 nucleotides: TGTGCCAGCGGGACTCACTCTGGAAACACCATATATTTT. Full variable domain (missing parts from reference TRBV7-9 and TRBJ1-3): DTGVSQNPRHKITKRGQNVTFRCDPISEHNRLYWYRQTLGQGPEFLTYFQNEAQLEKSRLLSDRFSAERPKGSFSTLEIQRTEQGDSAMYLCASGTHSGNTIYFGEGSWLTVV.

The genes are TRBV15 and TRBJ2-7, with D maybe TRBD2 (5 bases). Looked up from germline, CDR1 is LNHNV and CDR2 is YYDKDF (reference sequence). The CDR3 contains 14 residues. V was shortened by 1 base and J by 3 bases, with 10 bases between the two germline ends. In nucleotides, the CDR3 is TGTGCCACCAGCAGAGGACCCAGCGGCTACGAGCAGTACTTC. This encodes CATSRGPSGYEQYF.

The chain employs TRBV3-1 (or the pseudogene TRBV3-2) and TRBJ1-5, with no clear D. Germline V gene lookup returns CDR1 LGHDT and CDR2 YNNKEL (reference sequence). The CDR3 length is 14 residues. Trimming took 0 bases from V and 4 from J, leaving 7 bases between them. CDR3 in amino acids: CASSQDNGNQPQHF. In DNA, the CDR3 is TGTGCCAGCAGCCAAGATAACGGAAATCAGCCCCAGCATTTT.

A few counts support this clone. The rearrangement joins TRBV3-1 (or the pseudogene TRBV3-2) to TRBJ2-5, with 9 bases identical to TRBD2. Losses at the gene ends were 0 bases for V and 5 bases for J; bases not matched to a gene: 7. The CDR3 is 16 residues long. Germline V lookup: CDR1 LGHDT, CDR2 YNNKEL (reference sequence). In DNA form, the CDR3 reads TGTGCCAGCAGCCAAGAGGCGGGGGGGCTTAAGGAGACCCAGTACTTC. This translates into CASSQEAGGLKETQYF.

This clone appeared once. This chain's CDR3 is CASSVDGDGETQYF. As DNA, the CDR3 is TGTGCCAGCAGCGTCGATGGCGACGGGGAGACCCAGTACTTC. The chain carries TRBV9 and TRBJ2-5, with D uncertain. The CDR3 contains 14 residues. With 2 bases removed from V and 5 bases from J, the gap between germline ends came to 13 bases. CDR1 is SGDLS, CDR2 YYNGEE, per germline.

The J gene is TRBJ1-5, the V gene TRBV6-1; D ambiguous. Germline values: CDR1 MNHNS, CDR2 SASEGT. CDR3 size: 14 residues. Trimming pared 1 base from V and 2 bases from J, leaving 6 bases between. The CDR3 DNA follows: TGTGCCAGCAGTGAAGGAGTGGGCAATCAGCCCCAGCATTTT. This gives the protein CASSEGVGNQPQHF.

The chain recombines TRBV2 with TRBJ2-3; D may be TRBD2 (5 bases). From germline, CDR1 is SNHLY and CDR2 FYNNEI. This CDR3 contains 15 residues. V lost 2 bases and J lost 0, with 9 bases in between. The CDR3 DNA sequence: TGTGCCAGCAGTGAACTGGAGGCTAGCACAGATACGCAGTATTTT. Translated: CASSELEASTDTQYF.

This chain links TRBV7-9 with TRBJ1-3; D is uncertain. The CDR3 spans 11 residues. Between the trimmed V and J ends, which lost 3 bases and 8 bases, there was a span of 5 bases. Per germline, CDR1 SEHNR and CDR2 FQNEAQ (reference sequence). CDR3 nucleotides: TGTGCCAGCAGCTTCGGAGACACCATATATTTT. Amino acids: CASSFGDTIYF.

The chain has TRBV6-6 and TRBJ2-1, with D perhaps being TRBD1 or TRBD2 (8 bases each). Germline CDR1 reads MNHNY; CDR2 reads SVGAGI (reference sequence). V lost 8 bases to trimming and J lost 16 bases, with 18 bases between them. This CDR3 has 11 amino acids. The DNA of the CDR3 is TGTGCCAGCCAGGGGGCGGCGGGGGGATTCTTC. This gives the protein CASQGAAGGFF.

The sample holds a few counts of this clone. The rearrangement joins TRBV19 to TRBJ1-5; 7 nucleotides line up with TRBD1. Looked up from germline, CDR1 is LNHDA and CDR2 is SQIVND (reference sequence). V was pared by 7 bases and J by 2 bases, with 8 bases of the junction left unmatched. The CDR3 is 15 amino acids. For the CDR3, the DNA is TGTGCCAGTACCGAAGGACAGGTGGGCAATCAGCCCCAGCATTTT. Amino acids: CASTEGQVGNQPQHF. Combining the CDR3 with reference TRBV19 and TRBJ1-5 gives the whole variable domain DGGITQSPKYLFRKEGQNVTLSCEQNLNHDAMYWYRQDPGQGLRLIYYSQIVNDFQKGDIAEGYSVSREKKESFPLTVTSAQKNPTAFYLCASTEGQVGNQPQHFGDGTRLSIL.

This clone appeared a few times. V and J are TRBV6-4 and TRBJ1-5; possibly TRBD1 for D (5 bases). The CDR3 spans 13 residues. The V and J ends lost 4 bases and 4 bases respectively, with 8 bases between them. The germline V gene encodes CDR1 MRHNA and CDR2 SNTAGT. Here the CDR3 reads CASSGQPNQPQHF. The CDR3 nucleotides are TGTGCCAGCAGTGGACAGCCGAATCAGCCCCAGCATTTT.

V is TRBV28 and J is TRBJ2-1; D possibly corresponds to TRBD1 (5 bases). The germline V gene encodes CDR1 MDHEN and CDR2 SYDVKM. The CDR3 spans 12 residues. Trimming removed 6 bases at V and 6 bases at J, with 9 bases between. Here the CDR3 DNA reads TGTGCCAGCAGCGGTAGGGGCAATGAGCAGTTCTTC. This gives the protein CASSGRGNEQFF.

V and J are TRBV12-3 or TRBV12-4 and TRBJ2-7; D perhaps matches TRBD1 (5 bases). The CDR3 loop spans 12 amino acids. V was shortened by 3 bases and J by 5 bases, with 8 bases between the two germline ends. The CDR3 coding sequence is TGTGCCAGCAGTTTGGAAGGGGACGAGCAGTACTTC. It translates to CASSLEGDEQYF.

For this clone: The junction shows a germline mismatch at one end, possibly a read error. The chain is built from TRBV6-6 and TRBJ2-5; TRBD1 or TRBD2 may be the D gene (8 bases each). CDR1 is MNHNY and CDR2 is SVGAGI in the germline V gene (reference sequence). CDR3 length: 22 residues. CDR3 sequence reads: CASSYSYWTGTANGGAQETQYF. In nucleotides, the CDR3 is TGTGCCAGCAGCTACTCCTACTGGACAGGGACGGCTAACGGGGGGGCCCAAGAGACCCAGTACTTC.

The genes are TRBV2 and TRBJ2-7; 11 nucleotides line up with TRBD2. V lost 8 bases, J lost 6 bases, and 9 bases stayed unmatched. CDR1 SNHLY and CDR2 FYNNEI come from the germline V gene. This CDR3 is 14 amino acids long. CDR3: CASGSLAGGSEQYF. The CDR3 bases are TGTGCCAGCGGGAGCCTAGCGGGGGGTTCCGAGCAGTACTTC.

The CDR3 DNA reads TGTGCCAGCAGTTACTACAGGGGGTCGGGTGAAGCTTTCTTT. Protein sequence: CASSYYRGSGEAFF. J is TRBJ1-1 and V is TRBV6-6, with 8 positions matching TRBD1. The CDR3 is made up of 14 amino acids. V lost 1 base, J lost 7 bases, and 5 bases stayed unmatched. CDR1 and CDR2 (germline): MNHNY, SVGAGI (reference sequence).